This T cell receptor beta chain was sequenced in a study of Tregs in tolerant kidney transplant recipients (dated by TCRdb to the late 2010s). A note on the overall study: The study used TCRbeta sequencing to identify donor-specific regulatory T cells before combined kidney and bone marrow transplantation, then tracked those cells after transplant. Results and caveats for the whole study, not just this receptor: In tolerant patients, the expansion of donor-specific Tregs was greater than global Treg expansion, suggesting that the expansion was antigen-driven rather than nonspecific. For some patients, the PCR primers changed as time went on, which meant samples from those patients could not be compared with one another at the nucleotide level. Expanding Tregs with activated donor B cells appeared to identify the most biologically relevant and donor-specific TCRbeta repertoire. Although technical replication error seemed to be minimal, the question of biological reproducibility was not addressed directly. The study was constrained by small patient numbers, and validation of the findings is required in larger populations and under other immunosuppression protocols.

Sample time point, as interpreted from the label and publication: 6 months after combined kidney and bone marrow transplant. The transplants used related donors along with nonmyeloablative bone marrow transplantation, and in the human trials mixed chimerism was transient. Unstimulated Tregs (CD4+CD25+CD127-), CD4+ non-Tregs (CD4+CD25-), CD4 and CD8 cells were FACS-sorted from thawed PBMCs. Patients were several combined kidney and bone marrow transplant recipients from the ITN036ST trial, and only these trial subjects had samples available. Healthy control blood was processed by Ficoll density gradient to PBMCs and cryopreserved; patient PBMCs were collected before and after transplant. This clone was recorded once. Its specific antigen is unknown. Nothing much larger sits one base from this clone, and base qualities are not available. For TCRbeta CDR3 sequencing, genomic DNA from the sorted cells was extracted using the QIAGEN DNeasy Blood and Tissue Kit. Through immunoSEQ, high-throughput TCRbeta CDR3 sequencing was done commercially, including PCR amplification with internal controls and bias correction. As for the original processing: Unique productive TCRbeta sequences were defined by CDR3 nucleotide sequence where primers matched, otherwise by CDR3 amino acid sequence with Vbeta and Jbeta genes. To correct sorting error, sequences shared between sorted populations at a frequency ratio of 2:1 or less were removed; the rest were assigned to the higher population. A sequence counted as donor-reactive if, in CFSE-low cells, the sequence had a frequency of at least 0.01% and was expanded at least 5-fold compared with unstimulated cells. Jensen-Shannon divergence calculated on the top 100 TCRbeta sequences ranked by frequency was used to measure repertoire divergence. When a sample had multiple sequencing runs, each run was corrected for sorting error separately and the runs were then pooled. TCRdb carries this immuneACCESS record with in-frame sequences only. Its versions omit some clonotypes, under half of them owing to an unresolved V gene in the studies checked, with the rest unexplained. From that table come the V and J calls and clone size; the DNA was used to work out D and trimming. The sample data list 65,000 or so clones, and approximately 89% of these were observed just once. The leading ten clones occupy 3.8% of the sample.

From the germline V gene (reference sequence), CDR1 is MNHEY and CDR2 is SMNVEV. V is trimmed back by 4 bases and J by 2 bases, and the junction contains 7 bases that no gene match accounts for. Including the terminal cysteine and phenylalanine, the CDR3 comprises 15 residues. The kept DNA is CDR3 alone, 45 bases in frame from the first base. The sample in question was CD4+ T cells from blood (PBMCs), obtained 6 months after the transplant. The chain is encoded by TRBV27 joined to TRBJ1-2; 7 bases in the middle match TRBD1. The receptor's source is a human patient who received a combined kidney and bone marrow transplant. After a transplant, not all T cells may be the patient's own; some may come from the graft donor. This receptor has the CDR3 CASSSRPRGNYGYTF. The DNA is TGTGCCAGCAGTTCCCGCCCCAGGGGGAACTATGGCTACACCTTC.